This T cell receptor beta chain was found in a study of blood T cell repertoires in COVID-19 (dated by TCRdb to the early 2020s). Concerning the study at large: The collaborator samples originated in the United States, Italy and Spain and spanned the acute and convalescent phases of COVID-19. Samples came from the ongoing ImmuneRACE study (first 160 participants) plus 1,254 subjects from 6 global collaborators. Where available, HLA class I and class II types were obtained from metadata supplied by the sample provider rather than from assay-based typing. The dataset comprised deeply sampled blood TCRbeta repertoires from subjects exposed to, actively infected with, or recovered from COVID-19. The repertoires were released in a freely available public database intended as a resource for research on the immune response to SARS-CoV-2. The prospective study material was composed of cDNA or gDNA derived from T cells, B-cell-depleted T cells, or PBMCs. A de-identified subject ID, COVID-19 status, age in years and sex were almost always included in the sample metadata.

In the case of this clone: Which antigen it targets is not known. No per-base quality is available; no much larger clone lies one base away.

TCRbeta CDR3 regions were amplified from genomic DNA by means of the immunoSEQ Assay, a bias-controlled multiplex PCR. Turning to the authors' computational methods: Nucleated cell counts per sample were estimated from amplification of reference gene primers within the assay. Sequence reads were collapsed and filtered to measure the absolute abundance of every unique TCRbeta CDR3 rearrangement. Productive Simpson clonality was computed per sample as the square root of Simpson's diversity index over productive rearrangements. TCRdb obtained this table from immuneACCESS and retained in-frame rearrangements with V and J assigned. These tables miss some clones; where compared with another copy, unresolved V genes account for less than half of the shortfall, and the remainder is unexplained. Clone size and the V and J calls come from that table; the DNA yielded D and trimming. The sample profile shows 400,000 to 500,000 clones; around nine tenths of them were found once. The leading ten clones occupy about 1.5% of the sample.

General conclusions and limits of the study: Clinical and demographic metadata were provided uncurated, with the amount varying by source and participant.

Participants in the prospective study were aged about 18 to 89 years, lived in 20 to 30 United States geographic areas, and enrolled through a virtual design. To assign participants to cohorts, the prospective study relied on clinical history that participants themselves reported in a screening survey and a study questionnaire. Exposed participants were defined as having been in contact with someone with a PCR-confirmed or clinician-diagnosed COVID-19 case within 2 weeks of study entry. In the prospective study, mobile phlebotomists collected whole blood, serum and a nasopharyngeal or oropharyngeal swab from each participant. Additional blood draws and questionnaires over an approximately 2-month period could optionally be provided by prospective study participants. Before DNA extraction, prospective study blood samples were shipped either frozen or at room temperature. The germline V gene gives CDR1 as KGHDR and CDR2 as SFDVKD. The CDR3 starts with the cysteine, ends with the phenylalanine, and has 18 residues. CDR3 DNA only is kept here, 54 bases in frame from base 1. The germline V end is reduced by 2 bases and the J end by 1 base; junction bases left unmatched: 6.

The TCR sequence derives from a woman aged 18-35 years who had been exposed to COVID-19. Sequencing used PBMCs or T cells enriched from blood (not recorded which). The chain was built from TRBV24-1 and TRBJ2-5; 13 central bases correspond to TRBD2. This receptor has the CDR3 CATSDYGLAGDFQETQYF. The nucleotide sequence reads TGTGCCACCAGTGATTACGGACTAGCGGGAGACTTCCAAGAGACCCAGTACTTC.